This TCR beta chain derives from a study of blood T cell repertoires in COVID-19. Study context: T cells, B-cell-depleted T cells, or PBMCs supplied cDNA or gDNA.

Profiled with immunoSEQ multiplex PCR; TCRdb holds only in-frame clones, not every one. The sample shows 170,000 or so clones, approximately 80% of them seen only once. The CDR3 length is 16 residues. Germline V lookup: CDR1 SGHNT, CDR2 YYREEE (reference sequence). Germline trimming cut 5 bases from V and 0 bases from J; bases unmatched to any gene: 5. Specimen: PBMCs or T cells enriched from blood (not recorded which). J is TRBJ2-2 and V is TRBV5-4, with TRBD1 matching over 9 bases. This sequence originates from a woman in her fifties or sixties who had recovered from COVID-19. As DNA, the CDR3 is TGTGCCAGCAGACCTACAGGGGGCGCGAACACCGGGGAGCTGTTTTTT. This sequence encodes CASRPTGGANTGELFF.